This T cell receptor (beta chain) was found in a study of blood T cell repertoires in COVID-19. Study-level information: Whether acute or convalescent, the COVID-19 samples came from the United States, Italy and Spain.

Only in-frame clones appear in the TCRdb table, and some are missing; sequencing was by immunoSEQ multiplex PCR. The data show roughly 310,000 clones, with 75% to 90% seen just once and under 3% held by the top ten. Material: peripheral blood. This clonotype was obtained from a woman in her thirties with COVID-19, enrolled during active disease.

In nucleotides, the CDR3 is TGTGCCAGCAGCCAAGAACGGCGGTACAATGAGCAGTTCTTC. Translation: CASSQERRYNEQFF. The J gene is TRBJ2-1, the V gene TRBV14; D is ambiguous. This CDR3 is built from 14 residues. Between the trimmed V and J ends, which lost 0 bases and 4 bases, there was a span of 7 bases. Germline V CDR1 and CDR2: SGHDN, FVKESK.